These 17 T cell receptor beta chains originate from one sample sequenced in a study of CD8+ T cells in alopecia areata. Treatment specified: oral pan-JAK inhibitor, 5-10 mg twice daily. Investigators isolated RNA and reverse transcribed it into cDNA to act as the sequencing template. TCRdb's copy holds only in-frame clones and misses some; the assay was immunoSEQ multiplex PCR. Of some 130,000 clones in the sample, less than 70% were seen once. The sample here was CD8+ T cells sorted from blood, taken at week 4, from a patient treated with tofacitinib. Receptor source: a human donor with alopecia areata.

This clone was detected once. This chain joins TRBV11-2 and TRBJ2-3; D ambiguous. Germline CDR1 is SGHAT and CDR2 is FQNNGV. This CDR3 is 15 amino acids long. V dropped 3 bases and J dropped 6 bases, with 16 bases sitting between them. CDR3 sequence: CASSLAGGSADTQYF. CDR3 DNA: TGTGCCAGCAGCTTGGCCGGTGGGTCGGCGGATACGCAGTATTTT.

This chain links TRBV10-3 with TRBJ2-7; D may be TRBD2 (6 bases). The germline V gene encodes CDR1 ENHRY and CDR2 SYGVKD. V lost 8 bases and J 7 bases, leaving 21 bases between the germline ends. The CDR3 loop spans 14 amino acids. The CDR3 loop is CAISGDEGGGEQYF. The CDR3 bases are TGTGCCATCTCCGGCGACGAGGGAGGAGGGGAGCAGTACTTC.

The sample holds a few counts of this clone. V usage is TRBV20-1 and J usage is TRBJ1-4; no reliable D call. The CDR3 is 11 amino acids. Germline CDR1 DFQATT, CDR2 SNEGSKA (reference sequence). Trimming removed 6 bases at V and 3 bases at J, with 5 bases between. The CDR3 here is CSARANEKLFF. CDR3 nucleotide sequence: TGCAGTGCGAGGGCTAATGAAAAACTGTTTTTT.

The chain employs TRBV6-5 and TRBJ2-1, with D possibly being TRBD2 (5 bases). The CDR3 loop spans 13 amino acids. Trimming removed 3 bases at V and 7 bases at J, with 10 bases between. Per the germline V gene, CDR1 is MNHEY and CDR2 is SVGAGI. The CDR3 loop is CASSYGSVNEQFF. DNA for the CDR3: TGTGCCAGCAGTTATGGTAGCGTGAATGAGCAGTTCTTC.

The chain links TRBV29-1 to TRBJ1-1; D remains ambiguous. The CDR3 has 12 amino acids. V was clipped by 4 bases and J by 1 base, with 7 bases between them. Per the germline V gene, CDR1 is SQVTM and CDR2 is ANQGSEA. The CDR3 sequence: CSVVLWNTEAFF. DNA of the CDR3: TGCAGCGTTGTACTCTGGAACACTGAAGCTTTCTTT.

The sample holds a few counts of this clone. As DNA, the CDR3 is TGTGCCAGCAGCGATAACACTGAAGCTTTCTTT. It codes for CASSDNTEAFF. The V gene is TRBV2, the J gene TRBJ1-1, with D uncertain. CDR1 is SNHLY and CDR2 is FYNNEI in the germline V gene. V lost 6 bases, J lost 2 bases, and 4 bases lay in between. The CDR3 extends over 11 amino acids.

This clone has a handful of counts. The V gene is TRBV7-9, the J gene TRBJ1-1, with D unclear. This CDR3 spans 15 amino acids. V was clipped by 5 bases and J by 7 bases, with 20 bases between them. Germline CDR1 reads SEHNR; CDR2 reads FQNEAQ (reference sequence). The CDR3 nucleotides are TGTGCCAGCAGCCCCTCCGCAGGAGCCGGCCATGAAGCTTTCTTT. Amino acids: CASSPSAGAGHEAFF.

Remarks on this clone: This specimen includes other DNA sequences encoding the same CDR3. The chain recombines TRBV13 with TRBJ2-7; TRBD1 is a possible D gene (5 bases). This CDR3 contains 14 residues. With 4 bases removed from V and 2 bases from J, the gap between germline ends came to 12 bases. Germline CDR1 reads PRHDT; CDR2 reads FYEKMQ (reference sequence). In nucleotides, the CDR3 is TGTGCCAGCAGCTCTGGACAAACGCCCTACGAGCAGTACTTC. Protein product: CASSSGQTPYEQYF.

This sequence joins TRBV5-6 and TRBJ1-1; D gene ambiguous. Germline values: CDR1 SGHDT, CDR2 YYEEEE. V lost 0 bases to trimming and J lost 5 bases, with 8 bases between them. The CDR3 loop spans 13 amino acids. Here the CDR3 reads CASSLEGRTEAFF. The CDR3 DNA is TGTGCCAGCAGCTTGGAAGGGCGAACTGAAGCTTTCTTT.

This clone was recorded a few times. V usage is TRBV11-2 and J usage is TRBJ1-4, with 7 bases that match TRBD1. Looked up from germline, CDR1 is SGHAT and CDR2 is FQNNGV. With 5 bases clipped from V and 6 bases from J, the junction kept 9 bases outside the gene matches. The CDR3 has 15 amino acids. CDR3 in amino acids: CASSTVRGQYEKLFF. In nucleotides, the CDR3 is TGTGCCAGCAGCACCGTGAGGGGGCAGTATGAAAAACTGTTTTTT. Complete variable domain (other parts from reference TRBV11-2 and TRBJ1-4): EAGVAQSPRYKIIEKRQSVAFWCNPISGHATLYWYQQILGQGPKLLIQFQNNGVVDDSQLPKDRFSAERLKGVDSTLKIQPAKLEDSAVYLCASSTVRGQYEKLFFGSGTQLSVL.

The rearrangement joins TRBV5-6 to TRBJ2-7, with 7 bases identical to TRBD1. Losses at the gene ends were 4 bases for V and 3 bases for J; bases not matched to a gene: 4. Germline V gives CDR1 SGHDT, CDR2 YYEEEE. The CDR3 consists of 13 residues. The chain's CDR3 is CASSPGQIYEQYF. Written as DNA, the CDR3 is TGTGCCAGCAGCCCGGGACAGATCTACGAGCAGTACTTC.

The gene calls are TRBV7-8 and TRBJ2-1; tentative D call: TRBD1 (6 bases). This CDR3 is 17 amino acids long. V shed 0 bases and J shed 7 bases, with 19 bases lying between them. In germline, CDR1 is SGHVS, CDR2 FQNEAQ. The CDR3 DNA follows: TGTGCCAGCAGCTTAGCTTGGGGGCCCTACAATCTTAATGAGCAGTTCTTC. It translates to CASSLAWGPYNLNEQFF.

The chain carries TRBV12-5 and TRBJ2-5; the D call may be TRBD1 or TRBD2 (5 bases each). CDR3 length equals 14 residues. Between the trimmed V and J ends, which lost 5 bases and 0 bases, there was a span of 10 bases. Germline CDR1 and CDR2: LGHNT and FRNRAP. The CDR3 spells CASGPGRNQETQYF. The DNA of the CDR3 is TGTGCTAGTGGTCCGGGACGGAACCAAGAGACCCAGTACTTC.

V and J are TRBV2 and TRBJ2-5; no firm D call. CDR3 size: 13 residues. The germline V gene has CDR1 SNHLY and CDR2 FYNNEI. V dropped 4 bases and J dropped 3 bases, with 9 bases sitting between them. CDR3 nucleotide sequence: TGTGCCAGCAGTGGAATCCCGGAAGAGACCCAGTACTTC. This gives the protein CASSGIPEETQYF.

This clone was seen repeatedly, ten times or more. The V call is TRBV6-6, the J call TRBJ1-6; D call uncertain. Germline V gene data show CDR1 as MNHNY and CDR2 as SVGAGI (reference sequence). The CDR3 sequence is 15 residues long. V shed 6 bases and J shed 0 bases, with 9 bases lying between them. The CDR3 loop reads CASSLPSSYNSPLHF. The CDR3 nucleotides are TGTGCCAGCAGCCTACCGAGCTCCTATAATTCACCCCTCCACTTT.

The chain recombines TRBV6-5 with TRBJ2-4; D is unclear. V lost 6 bases and J lost 0, with 9 bases in between. This CDR3 spans 14 amino acids. Germline V CDR1 and CDR2: MNHEY, SVGAGI. This CDR3 reads CASRVLGAKNIQYF. CDR3 bases: TGTGCCAGCAGGGTGTTAGGAGCCAAAAACATTCAGTACTTC.

The J gene is TRBJ2-7, the V gene TRBV6-5; D gene unclear. The CDR3 has 13 residues. V was cut by 0 bases and J by 3 bases, with 6 bases left in between. Germline V lookup: CDR1 MNHEY, CDR2 SVGAGI. Written as DNA, the CDR3 is TGTGCCAGCAGTTACTCGCCGATCTACGAGCAGTACTTC. This codes for CASSYSPIYEQYF.